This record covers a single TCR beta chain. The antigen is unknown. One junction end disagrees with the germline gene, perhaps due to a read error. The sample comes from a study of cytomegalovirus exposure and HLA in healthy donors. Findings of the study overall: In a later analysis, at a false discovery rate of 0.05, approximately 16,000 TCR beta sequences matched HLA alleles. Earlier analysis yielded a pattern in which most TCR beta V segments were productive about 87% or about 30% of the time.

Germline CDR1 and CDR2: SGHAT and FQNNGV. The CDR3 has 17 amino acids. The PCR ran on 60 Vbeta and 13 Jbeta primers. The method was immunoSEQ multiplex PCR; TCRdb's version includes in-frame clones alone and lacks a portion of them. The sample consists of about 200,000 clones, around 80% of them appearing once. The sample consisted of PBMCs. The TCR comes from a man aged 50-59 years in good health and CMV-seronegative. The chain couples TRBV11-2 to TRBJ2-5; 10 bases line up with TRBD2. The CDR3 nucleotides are TGTGCCAGCAGCCTCCACCCGGGACTAGCGTATAAAGAGGCCCAGTACTTC. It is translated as CASSLHPGLAYKEAQYF.